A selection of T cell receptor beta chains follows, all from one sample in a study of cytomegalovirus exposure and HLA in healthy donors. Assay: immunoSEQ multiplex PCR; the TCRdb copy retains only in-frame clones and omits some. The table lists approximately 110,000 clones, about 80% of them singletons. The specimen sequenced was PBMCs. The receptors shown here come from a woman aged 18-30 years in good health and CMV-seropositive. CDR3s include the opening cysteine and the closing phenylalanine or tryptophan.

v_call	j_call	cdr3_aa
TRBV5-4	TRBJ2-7	CASSKGLAGAYEQYF
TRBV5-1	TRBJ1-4	CASSLTDEKLFF
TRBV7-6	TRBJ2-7	CASSEWTGPYEQYF
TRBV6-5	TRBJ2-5	CASSSAGEETQYF
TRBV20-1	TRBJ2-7	CSVEGPDEQYF
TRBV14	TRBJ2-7	CASSPLRGPYEQYF
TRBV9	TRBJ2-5	CASSPISQETQYF
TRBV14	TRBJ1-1	CASSQKNRGAEAFF
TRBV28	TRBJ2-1	CASSPDSAGEQFF
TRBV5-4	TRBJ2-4	CASSHAGGAKNIQYF
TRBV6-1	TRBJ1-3	CASSVTGPGNTIYF
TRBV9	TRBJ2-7	CASSDGRGYEQYF
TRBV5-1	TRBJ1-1	CASSLVPGNTEAFF
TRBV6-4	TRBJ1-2	CASRKQGGYGYTF
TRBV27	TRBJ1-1	CASRLTGSTEAFF
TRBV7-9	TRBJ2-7	CASSFTTGTDYYEQYF
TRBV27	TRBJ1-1	CASSPQGSTEAFF
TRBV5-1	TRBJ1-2	CASSAIGQGAWGYTF
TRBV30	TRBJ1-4	CAWSVLQATNEKLFF
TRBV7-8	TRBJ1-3	CASSYGHPEDSGNTIYF
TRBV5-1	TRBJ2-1	CASSYRLAEDEQFF
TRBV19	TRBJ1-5	CASSIRTGNQPQHF
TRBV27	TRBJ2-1	CASSLGSKYNEQFF
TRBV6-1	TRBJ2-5	CASSEIGGRGPQYF
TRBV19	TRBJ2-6	CASSIDSRESGANVLTF